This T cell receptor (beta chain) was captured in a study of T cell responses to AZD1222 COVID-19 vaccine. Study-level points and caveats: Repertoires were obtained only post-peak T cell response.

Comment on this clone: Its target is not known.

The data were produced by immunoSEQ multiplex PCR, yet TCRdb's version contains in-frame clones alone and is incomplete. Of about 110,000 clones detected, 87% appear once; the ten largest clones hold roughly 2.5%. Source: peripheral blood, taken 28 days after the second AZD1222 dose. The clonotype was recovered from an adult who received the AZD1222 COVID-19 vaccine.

CDR3 bases: TGTGCCAGCAGTCTAGGGACAGCAACCGGGGAGCTGTTTTTT. Translating it yields CASSLGTATGELFF. V gene TRBV2 combines with J gene TRBJ2-2; 7 bases agree with TRBD1. The germline gives CDR1 SNHLY, CDR2 FYNNEI. The CDR3 is 14 amino acids. J lost 5 bases, V lost 5 bases, and 5 bases had no gene match.